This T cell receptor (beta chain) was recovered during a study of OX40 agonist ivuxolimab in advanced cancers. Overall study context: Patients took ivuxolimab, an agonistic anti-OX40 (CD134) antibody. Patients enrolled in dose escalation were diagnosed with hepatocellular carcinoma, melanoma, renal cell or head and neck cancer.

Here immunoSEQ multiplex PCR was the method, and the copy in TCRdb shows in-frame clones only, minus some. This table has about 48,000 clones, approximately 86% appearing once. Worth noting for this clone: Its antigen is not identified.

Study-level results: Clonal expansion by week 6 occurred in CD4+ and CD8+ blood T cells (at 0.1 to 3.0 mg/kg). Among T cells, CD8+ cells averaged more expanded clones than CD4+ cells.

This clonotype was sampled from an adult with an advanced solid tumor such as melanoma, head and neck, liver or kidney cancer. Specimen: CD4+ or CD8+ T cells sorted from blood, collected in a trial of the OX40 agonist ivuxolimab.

In DNA form, the CDR3 reads TGTGCCAGCAGTTATGAGGGGGGGGACACTGAAGCTTTCTTT. Its translation is CASSYEGGDTEAFF. The genes are TRBV6-5 and TRBJ1-1; the D gene is possibly TRBD1 (6 bases). The V end was cut by 3 bases, the J end by 3 bases, with 11 bases between. This CDR3 comprises 14 residues. The V gene's germline CDR1 is MNHEY and CDR2 SVGAGI.